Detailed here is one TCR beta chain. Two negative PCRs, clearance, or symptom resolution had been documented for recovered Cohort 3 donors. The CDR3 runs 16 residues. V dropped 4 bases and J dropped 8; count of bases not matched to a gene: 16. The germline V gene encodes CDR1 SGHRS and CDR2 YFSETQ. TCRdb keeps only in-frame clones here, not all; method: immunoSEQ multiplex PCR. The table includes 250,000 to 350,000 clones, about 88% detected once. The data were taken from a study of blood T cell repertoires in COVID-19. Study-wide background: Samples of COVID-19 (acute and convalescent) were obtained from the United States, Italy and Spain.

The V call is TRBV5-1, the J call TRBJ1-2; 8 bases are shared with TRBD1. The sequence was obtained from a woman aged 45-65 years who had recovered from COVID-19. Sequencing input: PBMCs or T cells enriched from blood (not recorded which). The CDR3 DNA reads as TGCGCCAGCAGCCCGACAGGGGAGGTTTCATCTCACGGCTACACCTTC. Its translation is CASSPTGEVSSHGYTF.